This T cell receptor (beta chain) was recorded in a study of early T cells in non-severe SARS-CoV-2 infection. TCRdb used MiXCR to reprocess the 5' RACE reads, holding one entry per CDR3 protein. The sample includes about 40,000 distinct CDR3 sequences, over 3.5% of them seen just once. This clonotype was found many times. The TCR originated in an adult who was a healthcare worker with PCR-confirmed SARS-CoV-2 infection or an uninfected control (not recorded which). The sequencing sample was made of whole blood.

CDR3 sequence (DNA): TGCAGTGCTAGAGTAGGGCAGGGCAATCAGCCCCAGCATTTT. The encoded protein is CSARVGQGNQPQHF. J is TRBJ1-5 and V is TRBV20-1; no reliable D call. The V gene lost 1 base and the J gene lost 2 bases, with 9 bases spanning the gap. Germline CDR1 and CDR2: DFQATT and SNEGSKA (reference sequence). This CDR3 comprises 14 residues.